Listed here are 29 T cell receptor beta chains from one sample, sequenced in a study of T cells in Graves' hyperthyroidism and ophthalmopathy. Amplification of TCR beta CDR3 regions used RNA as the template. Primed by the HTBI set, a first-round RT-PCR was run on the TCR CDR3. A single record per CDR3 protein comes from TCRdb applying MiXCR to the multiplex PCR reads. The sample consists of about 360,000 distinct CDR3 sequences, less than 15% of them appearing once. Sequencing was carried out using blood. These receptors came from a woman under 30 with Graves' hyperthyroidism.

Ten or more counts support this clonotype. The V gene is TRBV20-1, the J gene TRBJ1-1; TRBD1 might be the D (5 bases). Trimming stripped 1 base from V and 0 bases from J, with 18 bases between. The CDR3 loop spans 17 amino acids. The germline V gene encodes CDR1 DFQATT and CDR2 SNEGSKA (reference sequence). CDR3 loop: CSARVGQGPPLNTEAFF. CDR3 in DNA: TGCAGTGCTAGAGTGGGGCAGGGACCACCCTTGAACACTGAAGCTTTCTTT.

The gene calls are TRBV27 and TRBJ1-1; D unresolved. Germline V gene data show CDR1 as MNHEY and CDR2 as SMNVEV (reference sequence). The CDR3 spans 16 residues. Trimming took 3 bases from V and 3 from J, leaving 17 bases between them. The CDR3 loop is CASSFSAPARDTEAFF. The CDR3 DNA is TGTGCCAGCAGTTTTTCCGCTCCCGCTAGGGACACTGAAGCTTTCTTT.

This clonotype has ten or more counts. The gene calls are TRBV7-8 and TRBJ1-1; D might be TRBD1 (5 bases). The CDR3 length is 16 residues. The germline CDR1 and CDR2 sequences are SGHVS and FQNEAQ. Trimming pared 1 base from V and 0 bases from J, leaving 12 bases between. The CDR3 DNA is TGTGCCAGCAGCTTAGATCAGGGACTCATGAACACTGAAGCTTTCTTT. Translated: CASSLDQGLMNTEAFF.

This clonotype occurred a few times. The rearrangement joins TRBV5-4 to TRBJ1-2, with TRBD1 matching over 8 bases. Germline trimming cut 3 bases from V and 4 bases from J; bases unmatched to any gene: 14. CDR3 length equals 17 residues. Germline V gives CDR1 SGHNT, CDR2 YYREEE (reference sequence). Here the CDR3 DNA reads TGTGCCAGCAGCTCCGGACAGGGAAGTCAAAAACTCTATGGCTACACCTTC. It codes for CASSSGQGSQKLYGYTF.

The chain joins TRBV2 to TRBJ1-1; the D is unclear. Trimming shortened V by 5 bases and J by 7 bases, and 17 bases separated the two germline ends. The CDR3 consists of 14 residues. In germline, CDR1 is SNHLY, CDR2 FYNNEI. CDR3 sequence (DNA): TGTGCCAGCAGTCCCCGAGAGGATTGGCGTGAAGCTTTCTTT. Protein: CASSPREDWREAFF.

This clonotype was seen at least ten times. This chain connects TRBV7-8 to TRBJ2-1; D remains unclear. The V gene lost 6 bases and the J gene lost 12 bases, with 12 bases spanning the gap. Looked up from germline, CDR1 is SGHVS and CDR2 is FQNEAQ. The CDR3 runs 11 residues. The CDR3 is CASSLWATQFF. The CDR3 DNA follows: TGTGCCAGCAGTTTATGGGCTACGCAGTTCTTC.

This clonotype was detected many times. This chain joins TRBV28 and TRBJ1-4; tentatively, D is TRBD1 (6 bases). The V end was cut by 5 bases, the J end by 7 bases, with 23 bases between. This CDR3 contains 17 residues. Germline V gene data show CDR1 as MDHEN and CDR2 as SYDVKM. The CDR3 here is CASSPRGTGQPSEKLFF. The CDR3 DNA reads TGTGCCAGCAGTCCCCGCGGAACAGGACAGCCCTCTGAAAAACTGTTTTTT.

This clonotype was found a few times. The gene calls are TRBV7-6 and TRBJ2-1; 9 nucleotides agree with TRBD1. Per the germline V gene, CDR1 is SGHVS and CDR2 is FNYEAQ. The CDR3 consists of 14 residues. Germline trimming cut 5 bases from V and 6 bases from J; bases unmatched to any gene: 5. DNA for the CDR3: TGTGCCAGCAGCCGGACAGGGGCCTCCAATGAGCAGTTCTTC. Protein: CASSRTGASNEQFF.

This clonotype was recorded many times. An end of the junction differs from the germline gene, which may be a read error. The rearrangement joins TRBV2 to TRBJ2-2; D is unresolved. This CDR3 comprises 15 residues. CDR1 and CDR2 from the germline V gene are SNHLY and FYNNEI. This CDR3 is CASREDTRNTGELFF. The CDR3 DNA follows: TGTGCCAGCAGGGAAGATACCAGGAACACCGGGGAGCTGTTTTTT. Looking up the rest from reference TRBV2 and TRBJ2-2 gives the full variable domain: EPEVTQTPSHQVTQMGQEVILRCVPISNHLYFYWYRQILGQKVEFLVSFYNNEISEKSEIFDDQFSVERPDGSNFTLKIRSTKLEDSAMYFCASREDTRNTGELFFGEGSRLTVL.

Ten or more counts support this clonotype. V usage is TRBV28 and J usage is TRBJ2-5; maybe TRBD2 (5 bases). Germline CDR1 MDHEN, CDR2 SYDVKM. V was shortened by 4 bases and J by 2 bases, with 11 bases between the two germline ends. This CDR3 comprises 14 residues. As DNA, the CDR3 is TGTGCCAGCAGTTCCAACCGGGGACAAGAGACCCAGTACTTC. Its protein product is CASSSNRGQETQYF.

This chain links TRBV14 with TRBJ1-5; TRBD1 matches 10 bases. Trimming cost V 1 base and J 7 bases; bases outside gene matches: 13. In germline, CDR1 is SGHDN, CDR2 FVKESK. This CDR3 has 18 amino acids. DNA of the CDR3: TGTGCCAGCAGCCAAGGCGGACAGGGGGGGATCTGGGTCCAGCCCCAGCATTTT. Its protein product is CASSQGGQGGIWVQPQHF.

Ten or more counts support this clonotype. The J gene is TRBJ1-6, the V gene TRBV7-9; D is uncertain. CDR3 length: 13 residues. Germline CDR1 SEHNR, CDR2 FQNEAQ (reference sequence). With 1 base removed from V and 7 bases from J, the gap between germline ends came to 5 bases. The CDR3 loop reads CASSLGLNSPLHF. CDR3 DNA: TGTGCCAGCAGCTTAGGTTTGAATTCACCCCTCCACTTT.

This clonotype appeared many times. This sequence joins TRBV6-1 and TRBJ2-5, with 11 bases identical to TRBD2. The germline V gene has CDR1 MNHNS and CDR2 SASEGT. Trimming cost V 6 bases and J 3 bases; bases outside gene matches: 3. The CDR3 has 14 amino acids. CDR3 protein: CASRRLAGKETQYF. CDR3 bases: TGTGCCAGCAGGCGACTAGCGGGAAAAGAGACCCAGTACTTC.

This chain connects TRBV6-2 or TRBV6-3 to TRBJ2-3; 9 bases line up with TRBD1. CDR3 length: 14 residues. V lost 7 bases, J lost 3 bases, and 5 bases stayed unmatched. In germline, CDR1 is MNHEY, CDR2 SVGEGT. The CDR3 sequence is CASNRDRVTDTQYF. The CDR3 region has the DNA TGTGCCAGCAACCGGGACAGGGTTACAGATACGCAGTATTTT.

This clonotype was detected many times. CDR3 loop: CASSRDRAADTQYF. CDR3 nucleotides: TGTGCCAGCAGCCGGGACAGGGCGGCGGATACGCAGTATTTT. V usage is TRBV6-2 or TRBV6-3 and J usage is TRBJ2-3, with TRBD1 matching 9 bases. Germline V lookup: CDR1 MNHEY, CDR2 SVGEGT. CDR3 length: 14 residues. V lost 6 bases and J lost 6; bases outside the gene matches: 7.

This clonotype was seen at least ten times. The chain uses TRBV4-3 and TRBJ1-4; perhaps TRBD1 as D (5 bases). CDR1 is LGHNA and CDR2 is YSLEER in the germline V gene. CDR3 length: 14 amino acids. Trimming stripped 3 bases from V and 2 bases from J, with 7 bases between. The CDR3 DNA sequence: TGCGCCAGCAGCCAGGGGCGGACTAATGAAAAACTGTTTTTT. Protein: CASSQGRTNEKLFF.

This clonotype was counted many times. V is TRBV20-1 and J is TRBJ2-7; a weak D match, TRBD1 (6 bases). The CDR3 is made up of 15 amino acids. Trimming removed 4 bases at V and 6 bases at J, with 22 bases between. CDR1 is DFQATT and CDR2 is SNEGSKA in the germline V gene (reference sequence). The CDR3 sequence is CSATPGHGDSVEQYF. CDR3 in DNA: TGCAGTGCTACCCCGGGACACGGTGACTCTGTCGAGCAGTACTTC.

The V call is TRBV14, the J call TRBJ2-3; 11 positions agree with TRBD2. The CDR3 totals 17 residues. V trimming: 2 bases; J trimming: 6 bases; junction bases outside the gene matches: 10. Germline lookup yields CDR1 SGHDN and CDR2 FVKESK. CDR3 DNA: TGTGCCAGCAGCCAACAACCAACACTAGCGGGAGATGATACGCAGTATTTT. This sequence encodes CASSQQPTLAGDDTQYF. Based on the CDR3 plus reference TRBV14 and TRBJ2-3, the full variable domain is EAGVTQFPSHSVIEKGQTVTLRCDPISGHDNLYWYRRVMGKEIKFLLHFVKESKQDESGMPNNRFLAERTGGTYSTLKVQPAELEDSGVYFCASSQQPTLAGDDTQYFGPGTRLTVL.

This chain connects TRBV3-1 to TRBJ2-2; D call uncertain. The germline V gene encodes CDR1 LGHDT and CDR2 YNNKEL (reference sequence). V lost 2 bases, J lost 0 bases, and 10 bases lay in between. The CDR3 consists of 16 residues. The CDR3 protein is CASSQTRAPNTGELFF. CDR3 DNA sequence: TGTGCCAGCAGCCAAACAAGGGCCCCGAACACCGGGGAGCTGTTTTTT.

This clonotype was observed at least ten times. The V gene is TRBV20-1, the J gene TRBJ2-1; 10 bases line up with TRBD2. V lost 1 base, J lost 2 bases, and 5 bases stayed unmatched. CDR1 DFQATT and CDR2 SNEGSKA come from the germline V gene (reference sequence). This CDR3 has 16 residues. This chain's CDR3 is CSARAGTSAPYNEQFF. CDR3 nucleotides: TGCAGTGCTAGAGCCGGGACTAGCGCCCCCTACAATGAGCAGTTCTTC.

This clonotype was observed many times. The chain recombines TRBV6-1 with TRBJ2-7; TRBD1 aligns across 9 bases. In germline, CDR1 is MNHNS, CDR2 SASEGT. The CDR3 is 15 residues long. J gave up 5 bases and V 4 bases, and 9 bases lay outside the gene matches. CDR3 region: CASSGTGTGTNEQYF. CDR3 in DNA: TGTGCCAGCAGTGGTACCGGGACAGGGACGAACGAGCAGTACTTC.

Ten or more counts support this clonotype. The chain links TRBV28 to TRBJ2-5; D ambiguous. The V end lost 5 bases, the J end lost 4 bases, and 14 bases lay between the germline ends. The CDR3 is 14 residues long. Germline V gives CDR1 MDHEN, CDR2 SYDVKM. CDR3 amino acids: CASSRPDGGETQYF. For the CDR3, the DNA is TGTGCCAGCAGTCGGCCGGATGGCGGAGAGACCCAGTACTTC.

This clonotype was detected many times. CDR3 in amino acids: CASSLKDTQYF. As DNA, the CDR3 is TGTGCCAGCAGCTTGAAAGATACGCAGTATTTT. The chain links TRBV7-2 to TRBJ2-3; D gene uncertain. Germline loops: CDR1 SGHTA, CDR2 FQGNSA. This CDR3 has 11 amino acids. The V end was cut by 3 bases, the J end by 5 bases, with 3 bases between.

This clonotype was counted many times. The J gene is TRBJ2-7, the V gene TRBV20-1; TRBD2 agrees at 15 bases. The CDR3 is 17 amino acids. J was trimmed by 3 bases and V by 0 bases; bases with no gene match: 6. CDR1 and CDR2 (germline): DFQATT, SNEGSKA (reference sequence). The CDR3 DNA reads TGCAGTGCTAGAGAGGGGACTAGCGGGGGGCGGGGCTACGAGCAGTACTTC. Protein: CSAREGTSGGRGYEQYF.

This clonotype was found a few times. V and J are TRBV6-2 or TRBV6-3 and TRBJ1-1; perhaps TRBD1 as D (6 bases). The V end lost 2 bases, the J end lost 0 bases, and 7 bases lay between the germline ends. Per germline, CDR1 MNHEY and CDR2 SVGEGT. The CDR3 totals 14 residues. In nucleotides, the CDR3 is TGTGCCAGCAGTTACCAGGGGTTGAACACTGAAGCTTTCTTT. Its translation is CASSYQGLNTEAFF.

CDR3 sequence reads: CASSLRQGATNEKLFF. The CDR3, as DNA: TGTGCCAGCAGCTTACGGCAAGGCGCAACTAATGAAAAACTGTTTTTT. The chain joins TRBV28 to TRBJ1-4; D unresolved. Trimming took off 6 bases at V and 0 bases at J, with 14 bases between the two ends. CDR1 and CDR2 (germline): MDHEN, SYDVKM. The CDR3 has 16 amino acids.

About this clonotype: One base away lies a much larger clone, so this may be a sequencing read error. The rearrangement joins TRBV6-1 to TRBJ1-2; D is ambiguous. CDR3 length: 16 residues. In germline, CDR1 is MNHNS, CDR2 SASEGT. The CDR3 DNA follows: TGTGCCAGCAGTAGGACGGAGACCCACACAAACTATGGCTACATCTTC. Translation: CASSRTETHTNYGYIF.

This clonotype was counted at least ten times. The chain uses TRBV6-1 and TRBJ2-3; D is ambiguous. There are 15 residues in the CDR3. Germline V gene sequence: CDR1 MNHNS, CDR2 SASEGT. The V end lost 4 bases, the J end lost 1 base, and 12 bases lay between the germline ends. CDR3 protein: CASSAPGGGTDTQYF. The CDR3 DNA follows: TGTGCCAGCAGTGCTCCCGGCGGAGGCACAGATACGCAGTATTTT.

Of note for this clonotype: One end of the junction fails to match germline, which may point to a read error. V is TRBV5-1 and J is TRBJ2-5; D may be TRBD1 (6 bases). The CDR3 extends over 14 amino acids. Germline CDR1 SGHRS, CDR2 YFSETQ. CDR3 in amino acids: CASSPSRGARAQYF. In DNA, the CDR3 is TGTGCCAGCAGCCCCAGCAGGGGCGCGCGGGCCCAGTACTTC.